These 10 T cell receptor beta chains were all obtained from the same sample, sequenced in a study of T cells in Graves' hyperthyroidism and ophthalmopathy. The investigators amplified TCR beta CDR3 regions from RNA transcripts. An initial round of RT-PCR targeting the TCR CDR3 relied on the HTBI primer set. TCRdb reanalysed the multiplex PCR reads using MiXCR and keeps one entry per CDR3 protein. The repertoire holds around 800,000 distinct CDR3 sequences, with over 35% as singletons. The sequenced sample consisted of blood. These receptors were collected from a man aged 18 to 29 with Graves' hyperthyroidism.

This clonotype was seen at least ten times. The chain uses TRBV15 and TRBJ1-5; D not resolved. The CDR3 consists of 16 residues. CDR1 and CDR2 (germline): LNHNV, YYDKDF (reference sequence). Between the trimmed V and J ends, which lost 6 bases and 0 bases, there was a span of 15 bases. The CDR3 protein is CATRGESHHSNQPQHF. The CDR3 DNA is TGTGCCACCAGAGGCGAGAGTCACCATAGCAATCAGCCCCAGCATTTT.

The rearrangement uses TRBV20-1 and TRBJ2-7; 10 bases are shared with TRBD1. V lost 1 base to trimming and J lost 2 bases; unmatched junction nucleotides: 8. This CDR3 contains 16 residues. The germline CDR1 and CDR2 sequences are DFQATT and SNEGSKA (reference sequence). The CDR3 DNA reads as TGCAGTGCTAGAGGGGACGGGACAGGGGAACCCTACGAGCAGTACTTC. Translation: CSARGDGTGEPYEQYF.

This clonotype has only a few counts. In DNA form, the CDR3 reads TGTGCCAGCAGTCCCCAGGCCAATCCCTACGAGCAGTACTTC. Translated: CASSPQANPYEQYF. This rearrangement joins TRBV12-3 or TRBV12-4 to TRBJ2-7; D is undetermined. The CDR3 loop spans 14 amino acids. Trimming took 5 bases from V and 2 from J, leaving 13 bases between them.

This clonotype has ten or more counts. The CDR3 DNA reads TGTGCCAGCAGCCAAGTGGGACCACCCCTCCACTTT. It yields the protein CASSQVGPPLHF. The rearrangement links TRBV14 to TRBJ1-6, with D perhaps TRBD1 (5 bases). CDR1 is SGHDN and CDR2 is FVKESK in the germline V gene. The V end was cut by 1 base, the J end by 11 bases, with 6 bases between. The CDR3 runs 12 residues.

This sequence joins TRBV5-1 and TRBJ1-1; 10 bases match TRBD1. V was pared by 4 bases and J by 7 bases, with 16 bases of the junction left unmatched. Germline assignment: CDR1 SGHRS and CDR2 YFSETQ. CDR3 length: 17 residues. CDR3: CASSPHGPGTGVIEAFF. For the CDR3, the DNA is TGCGCCAGCAGCCCCCATGGGCCCGGGACAGGGGTTATTGAAGCTTTCTTT.

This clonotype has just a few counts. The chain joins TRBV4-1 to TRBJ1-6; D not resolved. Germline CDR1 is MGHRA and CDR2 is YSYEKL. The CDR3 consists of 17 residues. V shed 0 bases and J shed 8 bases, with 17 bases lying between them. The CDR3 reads CASSQERAGSDDSPLHF. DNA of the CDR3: TGCGCCAGCAGCCAAGAACGAGCTGGATCCGACGATTCACCCCTCCACTTT.

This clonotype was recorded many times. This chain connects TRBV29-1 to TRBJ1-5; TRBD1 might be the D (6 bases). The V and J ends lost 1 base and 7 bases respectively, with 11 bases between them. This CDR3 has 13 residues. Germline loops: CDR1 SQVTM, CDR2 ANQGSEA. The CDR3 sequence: CSVEAGDGQPQHF. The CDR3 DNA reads TGCAGCGTTGAAGCAGGGGATGGGCAGCCCCAGCATTTT.

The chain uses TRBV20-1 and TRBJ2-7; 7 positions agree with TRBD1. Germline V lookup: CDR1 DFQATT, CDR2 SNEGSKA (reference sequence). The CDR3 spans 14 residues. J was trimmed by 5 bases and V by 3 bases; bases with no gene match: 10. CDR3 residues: CSASLRDRDHEQYF. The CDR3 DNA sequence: TGCAGTGCTAGTCTCCGAGACAGGGACCACGAGCAGTACTTC.

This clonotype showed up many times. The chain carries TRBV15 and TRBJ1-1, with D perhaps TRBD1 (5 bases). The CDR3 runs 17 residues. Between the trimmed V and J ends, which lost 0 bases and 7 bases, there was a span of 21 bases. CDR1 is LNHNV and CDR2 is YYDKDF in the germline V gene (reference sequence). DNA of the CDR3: TGTGCCACCAGCAGAGATTGGCATGGGACCCCTGAAGTTGAAGCTTTCTTT. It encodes CATSRDWHGTPEVEAFF. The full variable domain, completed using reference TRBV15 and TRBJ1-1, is DAMVIQNPRYQVTQFGKPVTLSCSQTLNHNVMYWYQQKSSQAPKLLFHYYDKDFNNEADTPDNFQSRRPNTSFCFLDIRSPGLGDTAMYLCATSRDWHGTPEVEAFFGQGTRLTVV.

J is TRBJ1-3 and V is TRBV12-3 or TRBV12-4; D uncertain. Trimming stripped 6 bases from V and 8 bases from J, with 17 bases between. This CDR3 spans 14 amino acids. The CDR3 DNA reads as TGTGCCAGCAGCCCCCAGAGGTCGGCGGACACCATATATTTT. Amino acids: CASSPQRSADTIYF.